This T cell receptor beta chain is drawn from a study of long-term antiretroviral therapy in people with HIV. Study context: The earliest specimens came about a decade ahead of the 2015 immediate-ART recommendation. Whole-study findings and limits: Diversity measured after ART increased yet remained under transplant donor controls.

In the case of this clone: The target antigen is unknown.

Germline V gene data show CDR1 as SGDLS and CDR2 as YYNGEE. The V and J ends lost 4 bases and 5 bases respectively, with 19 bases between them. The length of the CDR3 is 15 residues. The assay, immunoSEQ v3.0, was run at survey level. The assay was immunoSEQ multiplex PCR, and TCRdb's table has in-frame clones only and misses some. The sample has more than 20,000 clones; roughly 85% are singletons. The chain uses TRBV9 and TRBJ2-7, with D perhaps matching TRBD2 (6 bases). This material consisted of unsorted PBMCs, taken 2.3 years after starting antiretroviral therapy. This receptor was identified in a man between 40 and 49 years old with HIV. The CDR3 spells CASSSSWGVGDEQYF. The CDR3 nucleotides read TGTGCCAGCAGCTCATCGTGGGGGGTTGGTGACGAGCAGTACTTC.